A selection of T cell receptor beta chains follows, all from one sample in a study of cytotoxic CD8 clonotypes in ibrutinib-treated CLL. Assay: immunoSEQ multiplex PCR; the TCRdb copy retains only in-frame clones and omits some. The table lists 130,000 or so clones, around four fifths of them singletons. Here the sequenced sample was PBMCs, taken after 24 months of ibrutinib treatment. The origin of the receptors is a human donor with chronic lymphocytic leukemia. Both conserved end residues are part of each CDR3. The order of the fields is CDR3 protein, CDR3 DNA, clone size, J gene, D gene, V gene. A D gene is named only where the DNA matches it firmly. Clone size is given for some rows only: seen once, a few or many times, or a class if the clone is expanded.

CASSFFRQGNTEAFF TGTGCCAGCAGTTTTTTTCGGCAGGGGAACACTGAAGCTTTCTTT - TRBJ1-1 - TRBV27
CASSQVVVRETQYF TGCGCCAGCAGCCAAGTCGTCGTCCGGGAGACCCAGTACTTC - TRBJ2-5 - TRBV4-1
CASTTNTGGLEKLFF TGTGCCAGCACCACCAACACCGGGGGATTGGAAAAACTGTTTTTT - TRBJ1-4 - TRBV6-1
CATSRSIRGDTQYF TGTGCCACCAGCAGATCGATCCGGGGAGATACGCAGTATTTT - TRBJ2-3 - TRBV15
CASSMRSGLEDNEQFF TGTGCCAGTAGTATGAGGTCCGGGCTCGAAGACAATGAGCAGTTCTTC - TRBJ2-1 - TRBV19
CASSYRGSMNTEAFF TGTGCCAGCAGTTACAGGGGGAGCATGAACACTGAAGCTTTCTTT - TRBJ1-1 - TRBV6-5
CASSPTRVGEQYF TGTGCCAGCAGCCCGACCCGGGTTGGCGAGCAGTACTTC - TRBJ2-7 - TRBV7-3
CASSLGQGMIEQFF TGTGCCAGCAGCTTAGGACAGGGAATGATTGAGCAGTTCTTC - TRBJ2-1 TRBD1 TRBV11-2
CASSLGQGDYGYTF TGTGCCAGCAGCTTAGGACAGGGGGACTATGGCTACACCTTC - TRBJ1-2 TRBD1 TRBV7-6
CASSARASISTEAFF TGTGCCAGCAGCGCCCGGGCCTCTATATCCACTGAAGCTTTCTTT - TRBJ1-1 - TRBV5-4
CASSPTEFDYGYTF TGCGCCAGCAGCCCGACAGAGTTCGACTATGGCTACACCTTC - TRBJ1-2 - TRBV4-3
CSVEWVDGYTF TGCAGCGTTGAATGGGTTGATGGCTACACCTTC - TRBJ1-2 - TRBV29-1
CASSPPGGQYGYTF TGTGCCAGCAGCCCCCCAGGGGGTCAATATGGCTACACCTTC - TRBJ1-2 TRBD1 TRBV7-2
CASSTIPGQGINEQFF TGTGCCAGCAGCACAATTCCGGGACAGGGTATCAATGAGCAGTTCTTC - TRBJ2-1 TRBD1 TRBV7-8
CASSAGRDRGSYNEQFF TGCGCCAGCAGCGCGGGCCGGGACAGGGGTAGTTACAATGAGCAGTTCTTC - TRBJ2-1 TRBD1 TRBV5-1
CSVPGPLNTEAFF TGCAGCGTTCCGGGGCCTTTGAACACTGAAGCTTTCTTT - TRBJ1-1 - TRBV29-1
CAWSGGEESTDTQYF TGTGCCTGGAGTGGGGGGGAGGAAAGCACAGATACGCAGTATTTT - TRBJ2-3 - TRBV30
CASSKGPEAFF TGTGCCAGCAGTAAGGGGCCCGAAGCTTTCTTT - TRBJ1-1 - TRBV5-3
CASSSQKNYEQYF TGTGCCAGCAGCTCCCAGAAAAACTACGAGCAGTACTTC - TRBJ2-7 - TRBV7-2
CASSLGPQGSYNSPLHF TGTGCCAGCAGCTTAGGGCCCCAGGGCTCCTATAATTCACCCCTCCACTTT - TRBJ1-6 - TRBV7-2
CASTRTGLTDTQYF TGTGCCAGCACCCGGACAGGGCTGACAGATACGCAGTATTTT - TRBJ2-3 TRBD1 TRBV27
CASSQGDVYNEQFF TGCGCCAGCAGCCAAGGGGACGTGTACAATGAGCAGTTCTTC - TRBJ2-1 - TRBV4-3
CSVEKSDRVHSPLHF TGCAGCGTTGAAAAATCAGACAGGGTACATTCACCCCTCCACTTT - TRBJ1-6 TRBD1 TRBV29-1
CASSLGREGSYNSPLHF TGTGCCAGCAGTTTGGGGAGGGAAGGGTCCTATAATTCACCCCTCCACTTT - TRBJ1-6 - TRBV27
CASSPRGQGNYGYTF TGTGCCAGCTCACCACGCGGACAGGGAAACTATGGCTACACCTTC - TRBJ1-2 TRBD1 TRBV18
CASSLTGGRGNTEAFF TGCGCCAGCAGCTTGACAGGGGGCCGGGGGAACACTGAAGCTTTCTTT - TRBJ1-1 TRBD1 TRBV5-1
CASSLTTGTPSGNTIYF TGTGCCAGCAGCTTGACCACCGGGACCCCCTCTGGAAACACCATATATTTT - TRBJ1-3 - TRBV5-8
CASRGSRQGGGYTF TGTGCCAGCAGGGGGAGCCGACAGGGAGGTGGCTACACCTTC - TRBJ1-2 TRBD1 TRBV28
CASRVTSNSYEQYF TGTGCCAGCAGGGTGACCTCCAACTCCTACGAGCAGTACTTC - TRBJ2-7 - TRBV6-5
CASTSQGTGNEQFF TGCGCCAGCACCTCGCAGGGGACAGGTAATGAGCAGTTCTTC - TRBJ2-1 TRBD1 TRBV5-1
CASSLVAGTNTEAFF TGCGCCAGCAGCTTGGTGGCCGGAACGAACACTGAAGCTTTCTTT once TRBJ1-1 - TRBV5-1
CASSRDRSTDTQYF TGTGCCAGCAGCCGGGACAGGAGCACAGATACGCAGTATTTT - TRBJ2-3 TRBD1 TRBV7-3
CASSLTWGDTEAFF TGTGCCAGCAGCCTTACTTGGGGGGACACTGAAGCTTTCTTT - TRBJ1-1 - TRBV11-2
CASSLATVPNYGYTF TGTGCCAGCAGCTTAGCCACAGTTCCCAACTATGGCTACACCTTC - TRBJ1-2 - TRBV11-1
CASSLGGLGNTIYF TGCGCCAGCAGCTTGGGGGGGCTTGGAAACACCATATATTTT - TRBJ1-3 - TRBV5-1
CASSIGPYNEQFF TGTGCCAGTAGTATTGGTCCTTACAATGAGCAGTTCTTC - TRBJ2-1 - TRBV19
CASSTTGPYEQYF TGTGCCAGTAGTACAACAGGGCCCTACGAGCAGTACTTC - TRBJ2-7 - TRBV19
CASGRLAGGNNEQFF TGTGCCAGCGGCCGGTTAGCGGGGGGAAACAATGAGCAGTTCTTC - TRBJ2-1 TRBD2 TRBV6-1
CASSYQGQEVDEQFF TGCGCCAGCAGCTACCAGGGACAGGAGGTGGATGAGCAGTTCTTC - TRBJ2-1 TRBD1 TRBV4-1
CASSQVAVAGNGELFF TGCGCCAGCAGCCAAGTTGCAGTAGCGGGGAACGGGGAGCTGTTTTTT - TRBJ2-2 TRBD2 TRBV4-3
CASSPDGETEAFF TGCGCCAGCAGCCCCGACGGTGAGACTGAAGCTTTCTTT - TRBJ1-1 - TRBV5-1
CASSYNTDRGGISEQYF TGCGCCAGCAGCTATAATACCGACAGGGGAGGAATATCCGAGCAGTACTTC - TRBJ2-7 TRBD1 TRBV4-1
CASSQAARSPLHF TGTGCCAGCAGCCAAGCAGCGCGTTCACCCCTCCACTTT - TRBJ1-6 - TRBV14
CASSAGGPGYTF TGTGCCAGCAGCGCAGGGGGCCCTGGCTACACCTTC once TRBJ1-2 TRBD1 TRBV7-9
CASSPRGPGNSPLHF TGTGCCAGCAGCCCTCGGGGCCCTGGAAATTCACCCCTCCACTTT - TRBJ1-6 - TRBV7-2
CASSPSGVKSYNEQFF TGTGCCAGCAGCCCAAGCGGGGTGAAATCCTACAATGAGCAGTTCTTC once TRBJ2-1 TRBD2 TRBV11-2
CASSPSHRSYEQYF TGTGCCAGCAGCCCTTCCCACAGATCCTACGAGCAGTACTTC - TRBJ2-7 - TRBV11-2
CASSFGTGTDTQYF TGTGCCAGCAGCTTCGGGACAGGGACAGATACGCAGTATTTT - TRBJ2-3 TRBD1 TRBV7-2
CASSSRLSSYEQYF TGCGCCAGCAGCAGCCGTCTCAGCTCCTACGAGCAGTACTTC - TRBJ2-7 - TRBV4-3
CASSTRRGEEQYF TGTGCCAGCAGTACCCGGCGGGGGGAAGAGCAGTACTTC - TRBJ2-7 TRBD2 TRBV27
CASSVGVVGETQYF TGTGCCAGCAGCGTAGGGGTAGTCGGGGAGACCCAGTACTTC - TRBJ2-5 - TRBV9
CASSLARDSWGEKLFF TGTGCCAGCAGCTTAGCCAGGGATAGCTGGGGGGAAAAACTGTTTTTT - TRBJ1-4 - TRBV11-2
CASSELPGQPQETQYF TGTGCCAGCAGTGAACTCCCGGGACAGCCCCAAGAGACCCAGTACTTC - TRBJ2-5 TRBD1 TRBV6-1
CASSLARGPVNTEAFF TGTGCCAGCAGTCTTGCCCGGGGGCCGGTTAACACTGAAGCTTTCTTT - TRBJ1-1 - TRBV11-2
CASSLRTGYQETQYF TGTGCCAGCAGCCTACGAACAGGGTATCAAGAGACCCAGTACTTC - TRBJ2-5 - TRBV7-2
CASSPVRGAREQYF TGTGCCAGCAGCCCGGTCCGAGGGGCTAGGGAGCAGTACTTC - TRBJ2-7 - TRBV7-2
CASGTTSSSTDTQYF TGCGCCAGCGGAACGACGTCATCTAGCACAGATACGCAGTATTTT - TRBJ2-3 - TRBV5-1
CASVEPGVETQYF TGTGCCAGTGTAGAACCAGGGGTGGAGACCCAGTACTTC few TRBJ2-5 - TRBV6-1
CASRWGTEAFF TGTGCCAGCAGGTGGGGCACTGAAGCTTTCTTT - TRBJ1-1 - TRBV7-9
CASRGVEATYGYTF TGTGCCAGCAGGGGGGTGGAGGCCACCTATGGCTACACCTTC - TRBJ1-2 - TRBV7-9